This entry concerns a single TCR beta chain. The antigen is not known. The TCR beta CDR3 regions underwent amplification from RNA transcripts. In the first round, RT-PCR was carried out with HTBI primers, and a multiplex PCR formed the second round. MiXCR, run by TCRdb on the multiplex PCR reads, gives a single entry per CDR3 protein. Among around 1,000,000 distinct CDR3 sequences listed, about 40% were seen once. The data were obtained in a study of Graves' ophthalmopathy and Graves' hyperthyroidism. Study-wide findings and caveats: Using 13 signatures, a model distinguished ophthalmopathy from stable hyperthyroidism, reaching around 90% sensitivity and approximately 82% specificity.

Germline CDR1 is SGHTA and CDR2 is FQGNSA. After removal of 5 bases from V and 2 bases from J, the junction contained 5 bases not matched to a gene. The CDR3 has 14 residues. The chain joins TRBV7-2 to TRBJ2-5; 7 bases are shared with TRBD2. The clonotype was recovered from an adult man with Graves' hyperthyroidism. Sequenced material: peripheral blood or thyroid tissue (not recorded which). DNA for the CDR3: TGTGCCAGCAGCCAAGGAGCGGGACAAGAGACCCAGTACTTC. This sequence encodes CASSQGAGQETQYF.